These 5 T cell receptor beta chains share one sample of origin, sequenced in a study of OX40 agonist ivuxolimab in advanced cancers. Assay used: immunoSEQ multiplex PCR; TCRdb lists only in-frame clones, some missing. The sample comprises some 69,000 clones, about 93% of which are singletons, and under 0.6% rests with the top ten. The material sequenced was CD4+ or CD8+ T cells sorted from blood, taken in a trial of the OX40 agonist ivuxolimab. The receptors stem from an adult with an advanced solid tumor such as melanoma, head and neck, liver or kidney cancer.

The chain has TRBV21-1 and TRBJ2-5; TRBD1, the table's D call, was not compared with the DNA. TRBV21-1 is a pseudogene. The CDR3 covers 13 residues. CDR3 nucleotide sequence: TGTGCCAGCAGCGCCGGGACAGAAGAGACCCAGTACTTC. This gives the protein CASSAGTEETQYF.

V gene TRBV6-5 combines with J gene TRBJ2-7; D is uncertain. The ends were cut back, 8 bases at V and 2 bases at J, with 10 bases in the middle. This CDR3 has 12 residues. Germline V gives CDR1 MNHEY, CDR2 SVGAGI. The CDR3 loop reads CASGWSTYEQYF. For the CDR3, the DNA is TGTGCCAGCGGTTGGTCAACCTACGAGCAGTACTTC.

The V gene is TRBV28, the J gene TRBJ1-5; 11 bases are shared with TRBD1. The junction had 8 bases not matched to a gene; V was cut back by 5 bases and J by 5 bases. CDR1 and CDR2 (germline): MDHEN, SYDVKM. The CDR3 consists of 16 residues. The CDR3 nucleotides read TGTGCCAGCAGTCCCTCCGGGACAGGGGGTCATCAGCCCCAGCATTTT. This codes for CASSPSGTGGHQPQHF. Combining the CDR3 with reference TRBV28 and TRBJ1-5 gives the whole variable domain DVKVTQSSRYLVKRTGEKVFLECVQDMDHENMFWYRQDPGLGLRLIYFSYDVKMKEKGDIPEGYSVSREKKERFSLILESASTNQTSMYLCASSPSGTGGHQPQHFGDGTRLSIL.

The chain links TRBV29-1 to TRBJ1-5; no definite D call. V lost 5 bases and J 2 bases, leaving 13 bases between the germline ends. The germline CDR1 and CDR2 sequences are SQVTM and ANQGSEA. The CDR3 has 14 amino acids. The CDR3 nucleotides are TGCAGCGTTATACTAGGAAGAGGCAATCAGCCCCAGCATTTT. Translating it yields CSVILGRGNQPQHF.

V and J are TRBV15 and TRBJ2-2, with D unclear. Germline V gene sequence: CDR1 LNHNV, CDR2 YYDKDF (reference sequence). The CDR3 extends over 15 amino acids. The germline V and J ends were trimmed by 0 bases and 3 bases, with 8 bases remaining between them. This CDR3 is CATSREGGYTGELFF. The CDR3 DNA is TGTGCCACCAGCAGAGAGGGCGGATACACCGGGGAGCTGTTTTTT.